This T cell receptor (beta chain) stems from a study of T cells in Graves' hyperthyroidism and ophthalmopathy. Study findings and constraints: Researchers report that a 13 V-J model separated ophthalmopathy from stable hyperthyroidism. In blood, most of the thyroid clonotypes expanded above 0.001 were also present.

With regard to this clonotype: The target antigen is unknown.

TCR beta CDR3 regions were amplified from RNA transcripts. TCR CDR3 underwent first-round RT-PCR with the HTBI primer set. TCRdb re-derived calls from the multiplex PCR reads in MiXCR, one entry per CDR3 protein. The sample gives 600,000 or so distinct CDR3 sequences, roughly 46% of which show up once; 8.2% is in the top ten. The study enrolled patients aged 18 to 65 with newly diagnosed hyperthyroidism of under 2 months' duration. Trimming left V 2 bases short and J 4 bases short, with 11 bases between. This CDR3 is built from 15 residues. Germline assignment: CDR1 MGHRA and CDR2 YSYEKL. The chain has TRBV4-1 and TRBJ2-2; TRBD1 is a possible D gene (5 bases). Sequencing was carried out using peripheral blood or thyroid tissue (not recorded which). This receptor was identified in a woman aged 18-29 years with Graves' hyperthyroidism. In nucleotides, the CDR3 is TGCGCCAGCAGCCAACAGGGCGCGAGCACCGGGGAGCTGTTTTTT. Its translation is CASSQQGASTGELFF.